The clone carrying this TCR beta chain was counted a few times. Germline CDR1 is SGHRS and CDR2 is YFSETQ. Trimming stripped 4 bases from V and 6 bases from J, with 16 bases between. The CDR3 is 14 residues long. The data derive from a study of T-cell reconstitution after alpha-beta-depleted transplantation in children. Preparation of the TCRbeta library was carried out with unique molecular identifiers. TCRdb itself ran the PCR reads through MiXCR, one entry per CDR3 protein. This table has about 640,000 distinct CDR3 sequences, around 17% appearing once. The rearrangement joins TRBV5-1 to TRBJ1-2; D ambiguous. Sample: PBMCs from the stem cell graft donor, taken from the stem cell graft. This sequence originates from a human donor who donated a stem cell graft to a child with acute myeloid leukemia. Written as DNA, the CDR3 is TGCGCCAGCAGCAGTAGTGGGGATTCGGATGGCTACACCTTC. Encoded protein: CASSSSGDSDGYTF. Full variable domain (remainder filled in from reference TRBV5-1 and TRBJ1-2): KAGVTQTPRYLIKTRGQQVTLSCSPISGHRSVSWYQQTPGQGLQFLFEYFSETQRNKGNFPGRFSGRQFSNSRSEMNVSTLELGDSALYLCASSSSGDSDGYTFGSGTRLTVV.